This T cell receptor beta chain was captured in a study of control samples from healthy donors and cancer patients. The CDR3 has 11 amino acids. V was cut by 7 bases and J by 5 bases, with 11 bases left in between. Per the germline V gene, CDR1 is SQVTM and CDR2 is ANQGSEA. Using immunoSEQ multiplex PCR, the repertoire was profiled, and TCRdb retains in-frame clones only, with some absent. Among approximately 80,000 clones listed, 91% were seen once. The chain uses TRBV29-1 and TRBJ2-5; D gene uncertain. The sequencing sample was made of blood. The receptor was derived from a man between 25 and 39 years old in good health. CDR3 protein: CSANTLETQYF. CDR3 nucleotides: TGCAGCGCTAACACCCTGGAGACCCAGTACTTC.